The source of this T cell receptor (beta chain) is a study of blood T cell repertoires in COVID-19. Germline CDR1 SGHAT, CDR2 FQNNGV. With V trimmed by 5 bases and J by 7 bases, 8 bases remained unmatched. The CDR3 runs 16 residues. Assay: immunoSEQ multiplex PCR; the TCRdb copy retains only in-frame clones and omits some. The sample lists roughly 180,000 clones, around 80% occurring once. Sequences were obtained from PBMCs or T cells enriched from blood (not recorded which). The source is a man aged 55 to 70 who had been exposed to COVID-19. The chain recombines TRBV11-2 with TRBJ2-2, with 12 positions matching TRBD2. This CDR3 is CASSPGLAGSGGELFF. CDR3 nucleotides: TGTGCCAGCAGCCCGGGACTAGCGGGCTCGGGCGGGGAGCTGTTTTTT.